This T cell receptor (beta chain) appears in the sequencing data of a study of control samples from healthy donors and cancer patients. Produced via immunoSEQ multiplex PCR; TCRdb's table is partial and in-frame only. This table has about 150,000 clones, over 90% appearing once. The clonotype was recovered from a man aged 50 or older in good health. Sequenced material: blood.

The CDR3 region is CASSEAGSAVTDTQYF. CDR3 nucleotide sequence: TGTGCCAGCAGTGAAGCTGGCAGCGCCGTCACAGATACGCAGTATTTT. The V and J genes are TRBV25-1 and TRBJ2-3; D is uncertain. Looked up from germline, CDR1 is MGHDK and CDR2 is SYGVNS. The length of the CDR3 is 16 residues. V was shortened by 2 bases and J by 2 bases, with 14 bases between the two germline ends.